These T cell receptor beta chains were read from a single sample in a study of blood T cell repertoires in COVID-19. Measured with immunoSEQ multiplex PCR; TCRdb has only the in-frame clones, and not every one. This sample has about 400,000 clones; roughly 90% occur once, and the top ten carry about 1.7%. Material: PBMCs or T cells enriched from blood (not recorded which). These receptors all come from a woman in her thirties who had recovered from COVID-19. CDR3s include the opening cysteine and the closing phenylalanine or tryptophan. The order of the fields is D gene, V gene, J gene, clone size, CDR3 protein, CDR3 DNA. A D gene is named only where the DNA matches it firmly. The size entry is marked missing in some rows and otherwise reads once, few, many or a size class.

D: TRBD2
V: TRBV5-6
J: TRBJ2-1
size: .
CDR3: CASSLGAGAYNEQFF
DNA: TGTGCCAGCAGCTTGGGGGCGGGAGCCTACAATGAGCAGTTCTTC

D: TRBD1
V: TRBV24-1
J: TRBJ2-1
size: .
CDR3: CATSEGQGARFRNNEQFF
DNA: TGTGCCACCAGTGAGGGACAGGGGGCGCGTTTCCGAAACAATGAGCAGTTCTTC

D: .
V: TRBV19
J: TRBJ2-7
size: .
CDR3: CARPQLYEQYF
DNA: TGTGCCAGGCCCCAACTCTACGAGCAGTACTTC

D: .
V: TRBV15
J: TRBJ2-1
size: .
CDR3: CATSSGHINNEQFF
DNA: TGTGCCACCAGCTCGGGACACATTAACAATGAGCAGTTCTTC

D: .
V: TRBV28
J: TRBJ2-1
size: once
CDR3: CATASAVPEQFF
DNA: TGTGCCACTGCATCAGCGGTCCCCGAGCAGTTCTTC

D: .
V: TRBV3-1/TRBV3-2
J: TRBJ2-3
size: .
CDR3: CASSRYSGTDTQYF
DNA: TGTGCCAGCAGCCGATATAGCGGCACAGATACGCAGTATTTT

D: TRBD1
V: TRBV24-1
J: TRBJ2-2
size: many
CDR3: CATKGASTGELFF
DNA: TGTGCCACCAAGGGGGCAAGCACCGGGGAGCTGTTTTTT

D: TRBD2
V: TRBV6-5
J: TRBJ2-7
size: .
CDR3: CASSYSGTRDYEQYF
DNA: TGTGCCAGCAGTTACTCCGGGACTAGGGATTACGAGCAGTACTTC

D: .
V: TRBV19
J: TRBJ1-2
size: once
CDR3: CASTGLNYGYTF
DNA: TGTGCCAGTACGGGGTTGAACTATGGCTACACCTTC

D: .
V: TRBV27
J: TRBJ1-2
size: once
CDR3: CASSLEGLGNYGYTF
DNA: TGTGCCAGCAGTTTAGAGGGCTTAGGTAACTATGGCTACACCTTC

D: .
V: TRBV4-1
J: TRBJ1-2
size: .
CDR3: CASSPIGVARFGYTF
DNA: TGCGCCAGCAGCCCTATCGGGGTCGCGCGCTTTGGCTACACCTTC

D: .
V: TRBV10-3
J: TRBJ1-4
size: .
CDR3: CAISETENEKLFF
DNA: TGTGCCATCAGTGAGACAGAGAATGAAAAACTGTTTTTT

D: TRBD1
V: TRBV5-6
J: TRBJ2-3
size: .
CDR3: CASRYTGGEGTDTQYF
DNA: TGTGCCAGCAGGTACACAGGGGGCGAGGGCACAGATACGCAGTATTTT

D: TRBD1
V: TRBV7-9
J: TRBJ1-4
size: .
CDR3: CASSLDPGQGIEKLFF
DNA: TGTGCCAGCAGCTTAGATCCGGGACAGGGGATTGAAAAACTGTTTTTT

D: .
V: TRBV28
J: TRBJ1-6
size: .
CDR3: CASSPPLQSALHF
DNA: TGTGCCAGCAGTCCCCCCTTACAGTCAGCCCTCCACTTT

D: .
V: TRBV5-6
J: TRBJ2-5
size: .
CDR3: CASSFADGTQYF
DNA: TGTGCCAGCAGCTTCGCGGATGGGACCCAGTACTTC

D: .
V: TRBV12-5
J: TRBJ1-6
size: .
CDR3: CASGLAGNSPLHF
DNA: TGTGCTAGTGGTTTGGCAGGGAATTCACCCCTCCACTTT

D: .
V: TRBV14
J: TRBJ2-1
size: .
CDR3: CASSQTVATNYNEQFF
DNA: TGTGCCAGCAGCCAGACAGTAGCAACGAACTACAATGAGCAGTTCTTC

D: .
V: TRBV7-2
J: TRBJ2-7
size: .
CDR3: CASSLEFPPRGERYEQYF
DNA: TGTGCCAGCAGCTTAGAGTTTCCCCCCAGGGGCGAACGCTACGAGCAGTACTTC

D: TRBD2
V: TRBV7-6
J: TRBJ2-2
size: .
CDR3: CASSLELAGGLAGELFF
DNA: TGTGCCAGCAGCTTAGAGTTAGCGGGGGGTCTCGCCGGGGAGCTGTTTTTT

D: TRBD1
V: TRBV12-3/TRBV12-4
J: TRBJ1-2
size: .
CDR3: CASTKQGASPKAF
DNA: TGTGCCAGCACGAAACAGGGGGCCAGCCCGAAAGCCTTC

D: .
V: TRBV6-5
J: TRBJ1-4
size: .
CDR3: CASSYGSGGMGEKLFF
DNA: TGTGCCAGCAGTTACGGGTCTGGGGGGATGGGTGAAAAACTGTTTTTT

D: .
V: TRBV4-2
J: TRBJ2-7
size: .
CDR3: CASSLFISPESWEQYF
DNA: TGTGCCAGCAGCCTATTTATATCCCCTGAGAGTTGGGAGCAGTACTTC

D: TRBD1
V: TRBV29-1
J: TRBJ2-6
size: .
CDR3: CSVQGDLSGANVLTF
DNA: TGCAGCGTACAGGGGGACTTATCTGGGGCCAACGTCCTGACTTTC

D: .
V: TRBV4-2
J: TRBJ2-3
size: .
CDR3: CASSQELATDTQYF
DNA: TGTGCCAGCAGCCAAGAGCTAGCCACAGATACGCAGTATTTT

D: .
V: TRBV7-9
J: TRBJ1-2
size: .
CDR3: CASSDTGHQYGYTF
DNA: TGTGCCAGCAGCGACACGGGACACCAATATGGCTACACCTTC

D: TRBD2
V: TRBV5-6
J: TRBJ2-7
size: .
CDR3: CASSLPGLAGTTYEQYF
DNA: TGTGCCAGCAGCTTACCGGGACTAGCGGGTACCACCTACGAGCAGTACTTC

D: TRBD1
V: TRBV7-8
J: TRBJ1-2
size: .
CDR3: CASSLESGFGTGIYGYTF
DNA: TGTGCCAGCAGCTTAGAATCGGGGTTCGGGACAGGGATCTATGGCTACACCTTC

D: TRBD1
V: TRBV6-5
J: TRBJ2-7
size: few
CDR3: CASSYRMGQGFDEQYF
DNA: TGTGCCAGCAGTTACAGGATGGGACAGGGGTTCGACGAGCAGTACTTC

D: .
V: TRBV5-1
J: TRBJ1-3
size: few
CDR3: CASASGYSGNTIYF
DNA: TGCGCCAGCGCGTCAGGGTACTCTGGAAACACCATATATTTT

D: .
V: TRBV12-5
J: TRBJ1-1
size: .
CDR3: CASGQASQGEAFF
DNA: TGTGCTAGTGGTCAGGCATCTCAGGGAGAAGCTTTCTTT

D: .
V: TRBV4-1
J: TRBJ2-3
size: .
CDR3: CASSQDVGGSGTDTQYF
DNA: TGCGCCAGCAGCCAAGACGTAGGCGGGTCTGGCACAGATACGCAGTATTTT

D: TRBD1
V: TRBV20-1
J: TRBJ1-2
size: .
CDR3: CSASEQGVVGGYTF
DNA: TGCAGTGCTAGTGAACAGGGGGTGGTGGGTGGCTACACCTTC

D: TRBD2
V: TRBV27
J: TRBJ2-5
size: .
CDR3: CASSSGIGETQYF
DNA: TGTGCCAGCAGTAGCGGGATAGGGGAGACCCAGTACTTC